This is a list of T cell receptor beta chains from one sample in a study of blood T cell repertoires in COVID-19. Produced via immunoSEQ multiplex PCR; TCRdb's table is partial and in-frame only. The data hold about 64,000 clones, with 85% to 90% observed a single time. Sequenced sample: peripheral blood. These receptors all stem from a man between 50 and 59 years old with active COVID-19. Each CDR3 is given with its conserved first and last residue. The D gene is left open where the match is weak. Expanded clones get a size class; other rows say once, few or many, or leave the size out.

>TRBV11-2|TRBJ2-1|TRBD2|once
TGTGCCAGCAGGGAATGGGGGGGGAGCTCCTACAATGAGCAGTTCTTC
CASREWGGSSYNEQFF
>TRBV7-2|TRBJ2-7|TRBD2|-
TGTGCCAGCACGACCCGGGGGGGGGACGGTACCTACGAGCAGTACTTC
CASTTRGGDGTYEQYF
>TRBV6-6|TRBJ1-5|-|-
TGTGCCAGCAGTAGGGGGATTGAGCCCCAGCATTTT
CASSRGIEPQHF
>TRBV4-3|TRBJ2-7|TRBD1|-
TGCGCCAGCAGCCAACGCGACAGGGGAAGCGAGCAGTACTTC
CASSQRDRGSEQYF
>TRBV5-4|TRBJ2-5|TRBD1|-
TGTGCCAGCAGCTTGGGTTTTGCGGGGACAGGGGGGGGAGAGACCCAGTACTTC
CASSLGFAGTGGGETQYF
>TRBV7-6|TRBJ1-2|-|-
TGTGCCAGCAGCGGCAGGGTTTGGGGCTACACCTTC
CASSGRVWGYTF
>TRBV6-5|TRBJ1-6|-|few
TGTGCCAGCAGTTACTCGAGTCAGAGGCCTAATTCACCCCTCCACTTT
CASSYSSQRPNSPLHF
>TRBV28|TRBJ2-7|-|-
TGTGCCAGCACCGCCAGGTTGCCCGAGCAGTACTTC
CASTARLPEQYF
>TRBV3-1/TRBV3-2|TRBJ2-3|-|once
TGTGCCAGCAGCCAAGATGGGGGCAGCACAGATACGCAGTATTTT
CASSQDGGSTDTQYF
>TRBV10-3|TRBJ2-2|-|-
TGTGCCATCAGTGACCCGGACACCGGGGAGCTGTTTTTT
CAISDPDTGELFF
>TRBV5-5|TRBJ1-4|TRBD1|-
TGTGCCAGCAGCTTGTTCCCAGGGACAGATGAAAAACTGTTTTTT
CASSLFPGTDEKLFF
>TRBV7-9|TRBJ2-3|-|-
TGTGCCAGCAGCCCCAGGGGGGGCACAGATACGCAGTATTTT
CASSPRGGTDTQYF
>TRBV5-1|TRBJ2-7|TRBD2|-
TGCGCCAGCAGCTTTGGACTAGCGGGCTACGAGCAGTACTTC
CASSFGLAGYEQYF
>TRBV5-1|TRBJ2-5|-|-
TGCGCCAGCAGCTTGGAAGCAGGGGAGACCCAGTACTTC
CASSLEAGETQYF
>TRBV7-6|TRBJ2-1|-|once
TGTGCCAGCAGCCCCGGCGGCAGTCGGTACAATGAGCAGTTCTTC
CASSPGGSRYNEQFF
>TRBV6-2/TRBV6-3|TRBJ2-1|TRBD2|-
TGTGCCAGCAGTGAGAGCGGGAGCTCCTACAATGAGCAGTTCTTC
CASSESGSSYNEQFF
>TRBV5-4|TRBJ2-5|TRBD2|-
TGTGCCAGCAGCTTGGTCCGGGGACTAGAGGGGGAGACCCAGTACTTC
CASSLVRGLEGETQYF
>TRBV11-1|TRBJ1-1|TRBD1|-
TGTGCCAGCAGCTCACAAACGGGACAGGGAGTAGCTTTCTTT
CASSSQTGQGVAFF
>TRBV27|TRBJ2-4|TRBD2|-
TGTGCCAGCAGTTTACTCCCCCCCAGCGGGAGCGGGGGAAACATTCAGTACTTC
CASSLLPPSGSGGNIQYF
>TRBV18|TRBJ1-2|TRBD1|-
TGTGCCAGCTCTCCAGGCACAGGGGATAGGTATGGCTACACCTTC
CASSPGTGDRYGYTF
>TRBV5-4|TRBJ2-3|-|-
TGTGCCAGCAGCCCGGGAGTTTCAGATACGCAGTATTTT
CASSPGVSDTQYF
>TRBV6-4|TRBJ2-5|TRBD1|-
TGTGCCAGCAGCGCCGGGACAGGGGCTAGAGAGACCCAGTACTTC
CASSAGTGARETQYF
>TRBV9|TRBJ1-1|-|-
TGTGCCAGCAGCGTAACCGGGACACAGAACACTGAAGCTTTCTTT
CASSVTGTQNTEAFF
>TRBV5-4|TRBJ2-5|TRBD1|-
TGTGCCAGCAGCCGGGACAGGAAAGAGACCCAGTACTTC
CASSRDRKETQYF
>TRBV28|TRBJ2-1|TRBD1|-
TGTGCCAGCAGTAGTACAGGGGAAACCCACAATGAGCAGTTCTTC
CASSSTGETHNEQFF
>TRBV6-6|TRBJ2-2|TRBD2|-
TGTGCCAGCAGTCCCAGAGCGGGGGGGCCGTCTCGGGAGCTGTTTTTT
CASSPRAGGPSRELFF
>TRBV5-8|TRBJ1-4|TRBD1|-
TGTGCCAGCAGTCCTGGTAGGGGGCCAACTAATGAAAAACTGTTTTTT
CASSPGRGPTNEKLFF
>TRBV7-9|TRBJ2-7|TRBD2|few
TGTGCCAGCAGATCGACTAGCGGCCTTTTCTCCTACGAGCAGTACTTC
CASRSTSGLFSYEQYF
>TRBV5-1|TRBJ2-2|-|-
TGCGCCAGCAGCTTGGGTGTTGGTGGAGGGGGCGAGACCGGGGAGCTGTTTTTT
CASSLGVGGGGETGELFF
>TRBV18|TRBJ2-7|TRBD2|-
TGTGCCAGCTCACCATCCAGCGGGGGAATCTCCTACGAGCAGTACTTC
CASSPSSGGISYEQYF
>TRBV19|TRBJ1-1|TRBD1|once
TGTGCCAGTAGTATTAACCTCCCAACGCTGGGACAGCCGAACACTGAAGCTTTCTTT
CASSINLPTLGQPNTEAFF
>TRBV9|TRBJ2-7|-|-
TGTGCCAGCAGCGTAGGAACCGGCGAGGTCTCCTACGAGCAGTACTTC
CASSVGTGEVSYEQYF
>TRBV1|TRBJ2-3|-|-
TGCACCAGCAGCCAAGAAGAGACTAGATCAGATACGCAGTATTTT
CTSSQEETRSDTQYF
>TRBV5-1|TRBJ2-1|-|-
TGCGCCAGCAGCCAAGACGGGGGTGAGCAGTTCTTC
CASSQDGGEQFF
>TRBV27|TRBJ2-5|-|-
TGTGCCAGCAGTTTCACAGGGAGAGAGACCCAGTACTTC
CASSFTGRETQYF
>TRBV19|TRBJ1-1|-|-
TGTGCCAGTAGTGTCCCTTTGTCGGGGACTGAAGCTTTCTTT
CASSVPLSGTEAFF
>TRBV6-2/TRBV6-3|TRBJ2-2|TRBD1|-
TGTGCCAGCAGCCCTACCGGGACAGCGAACACCGGGGAGCTGTTTTTT
CASSPTGTANTGELFF
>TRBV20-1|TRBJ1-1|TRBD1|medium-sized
TGCAGTGCAGGGGGACAGCCTGAAGCTTTCTTT
CSAGGQPEAFF
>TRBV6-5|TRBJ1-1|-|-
TGTGCCAGTTCACAGAATTGGAACACTGAAGCTTTCTTT
CASSQNWNTEAFF
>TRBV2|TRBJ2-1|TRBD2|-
TGTGCCAGCACTGGGACTAGCGGGGGTGAGCAGTTCTTC
CASTGTSGGEQFF
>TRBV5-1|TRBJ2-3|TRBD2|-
TGCGCCAGCACCGGACTAGCGCATAGCACAGATACGCAGTATTTT
CASTGLAHSTDTQYF
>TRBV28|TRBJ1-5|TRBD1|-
TGTGCCAGCAGTTTGTCAGACAGGGTGAATCAGCCCCAGCATTTT
CASSLSDRVNQPQHF